This entry describes one TCR beta chain. Individuals aged about 18 to 89 years were recruited from around 22 US areas. In Cohort 3, a recovered donor had either two negative PCRs, clearance, or symptom resolution. Germline V lookup: CDR1 SEHNR, CDR2 FQNEAQ (reference sequence). The CDR3 has 16 amino acids. V dropped 6 bases and J dropped 8; count of bases not matched to a gene: 14. This sample stems from a study of blood T cell repertoires in COVID-19. Across the whole study: PBMCs, B-cell-depleted T cells, or T cells were the source of the cDNA or gDNA that made up the material.

TCRdb's table, derived via immunoSEQ multiplex PCR, lists solely in-frame clones and lacks some. Of about 480,000 clones listed, roughly 90% are singletons. The chain uses TRBV7-9 and TRBJ2-1, with TRBD2 matching over 9 bases. The sample was PBMCs or T cells enriched from blood (not recorded which). This receptor was obtained from a woman aged 40-49 years who had recovered from COVID-19. The CDR3 is CASRLGLAGGWDEQFF. The CDR3 DNA is TGTGCCAGCAGATTGGGTCTGGCGGGAGGGTGGGATGAGCAGTTCTTC.